These T cell receptor beta chains were read from a single sample in a study of blood T cell repertoires in COVID-19. Clones were read by immunoSEQ multiplex PCR, and TCRdb kept only the in-frame ones, dropping some. The sample has around 120,000 clones; about nine tenths are singletons. Sequencing was carried out using peripheral blood. The receptor set was obtained from a human donor in a cohort sampled during active COVID-19. The CDR3 runs from the conserved cysteine through the conserved F or W. The D gene is left open where the match is weak. Rows give clone size only sometimes, using once, few, many, or a class for an expanded clone.

clone_size d_call j_call v_call cdr3_aa cdr3_nt
NA NA TRBJ2-4 TRBV4-2 CASSPETARGFFPGHNIQYF TGTGCCAGCAGCCCGGAGACGGCGCGCGGGTTCTTCCCGGGACACAACATTCAGTACTTC
NA NA TRBJ1-1 TRBV9 CASSPRVGLNTEAFF TGTGCCAGCAGCCCTCGGGTAGGTTTAAACACTGAAGCTTTCTTT
NA TRBD1 TRBJ1-2 TRBV7-9 CASSWAGGSYGYTF TGTGCCAGCAGCTGGGCAGGGGGCTCCTATGGCTACACCTTC
NA NA TRBJ2-2 TRBV5-4 CASSWASGGRLSGELFF TGTGCCAGCAGCTGGGCGTCAGGTGGGAGGCTTTCCGGGGAGCTGTTTTTT
NA TRBD1 TRBJ2-7 TRBV10-3 CATAGTDSYEQYF TGTGCCACCGCCGGGACAGACTCCTACGAGCAGTACTTC
NA TRBD1 TRBJ1-1 TRBV6-6 CASLPPGTGMNTEAFF TGTGCCAGTCTTCCGCCGGGGACAGGGATGAACACTGAAGCTTTCTTT
NA TRBD1 TRBJ1-4 TRBV5-8 CASSRGQIEEKLFF TGTGCCAGCAGCCGGGGACAGATTGAAGAAAAACTGTTTTTT
NA NA TRBJ2-3 TRBV5-5 CASSAEAGEGTDTQYF TGTGCCAGCAGCGCCGAGGCCGGGGAAGGCACAGATACGCAGTATTTT
NA TRBD2 TRBJ2-7 TRBV19 CASSTTGGRHEQYF TGTGCCAGTAGTACCACGGGAGGTCGGCACGAGCAGTACTTC
once NA TRBJ2-1 TRBV5-4 CASSMPEIGYNEQFF TGTGCCAGCAGTATGCCGGAGATAGGATACAATGAGCAGTTCTTC
NA TRBD1 TRBJ1-5 TRBV24-1 CATSDLSSGGGDQPQHF TGTGCCACCAGTGATTTGTCATCAGGGGGCGGGGATCAGCCCCAGCATTTT
NA TRBD1 TRBJ2-1 TRBV18 CASSPLRTGIHNEQFF TGTGCCAGCTCACCGCTAAGGACAGGGATCCACAATGAGCAGTTCTTC
NA TRBD1 TRBJ2-1 TRBV28 CASSLDGTGSYNEQFF TGTGCCAGCAGTTTAGACGGGACAGGGTCCTACAATGAGCAGTTCTTC
NA NA TRBJ2-2 TRBV2 CASSLRVVDIRELFF TGTGCCAGCAGTCTCAGGGTAGTGGATATCAGGGAGCTGTTTTTT
few NA TRBJ2-1 TRBV5-1 CASSIEPGSYNEQFF TGCGCCAGCAGCATAGAACCAGGGTCCTACAATGAGCAGTTCTTC
NA NA TRBJ1-5 TRBV19 CASSIGPGMRQPQHF TGTGCCAGTAGTATAGGCCCGGGAATGAGGCAGCCCCAGCATTTT
NA NA TRBJ1-5 TRBV21-1 CASRGEANQPQHF TGTGCCAGCAGGGGGGAGGCTAATCAGCCCCAGCATTTT
once NA TRBJ1-2 TRBV5-6 CASSLIPTGIYGYTF TGTGCCAGCAGCTTGATTCCAACAGGGATCTATGGCTACACCTTT